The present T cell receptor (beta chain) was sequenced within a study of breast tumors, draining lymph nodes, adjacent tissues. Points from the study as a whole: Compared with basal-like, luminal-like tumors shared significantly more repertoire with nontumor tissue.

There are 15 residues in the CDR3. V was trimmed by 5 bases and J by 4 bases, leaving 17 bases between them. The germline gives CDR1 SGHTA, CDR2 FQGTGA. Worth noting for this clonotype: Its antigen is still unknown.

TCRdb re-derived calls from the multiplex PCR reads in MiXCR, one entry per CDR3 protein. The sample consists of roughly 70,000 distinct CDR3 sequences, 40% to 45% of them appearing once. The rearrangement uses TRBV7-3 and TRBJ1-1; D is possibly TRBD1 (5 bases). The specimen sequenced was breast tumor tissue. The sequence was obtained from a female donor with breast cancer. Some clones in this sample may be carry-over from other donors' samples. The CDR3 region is CASSLSGGSSTEAFF. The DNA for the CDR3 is TGTGCCAGCAGCCTATCTGGGGGTTCGAGCACTGAAGCTTTCTTT.